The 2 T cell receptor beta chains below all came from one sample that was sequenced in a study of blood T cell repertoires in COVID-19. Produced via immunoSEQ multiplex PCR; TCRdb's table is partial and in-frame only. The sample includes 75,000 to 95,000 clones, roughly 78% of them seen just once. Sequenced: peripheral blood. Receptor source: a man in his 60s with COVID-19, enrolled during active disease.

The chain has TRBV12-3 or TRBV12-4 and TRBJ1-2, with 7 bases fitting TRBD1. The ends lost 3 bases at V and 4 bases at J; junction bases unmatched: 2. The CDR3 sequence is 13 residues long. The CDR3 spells CASSFDRVYGYTF. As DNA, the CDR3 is TGTGCCAGCAGTTTCGACAGGGTCTATGGCTACACCTTC.

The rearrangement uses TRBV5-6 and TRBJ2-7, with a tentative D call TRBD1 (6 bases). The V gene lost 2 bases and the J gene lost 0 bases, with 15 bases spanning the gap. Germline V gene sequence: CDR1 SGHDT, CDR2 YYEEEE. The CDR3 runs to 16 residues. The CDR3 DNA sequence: TGTGCCAGCAGCTTCTGGTCCGACAGGTTCTCCTACGAGCAGTACTTC. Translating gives CASSFWSDRFSYEQYF.